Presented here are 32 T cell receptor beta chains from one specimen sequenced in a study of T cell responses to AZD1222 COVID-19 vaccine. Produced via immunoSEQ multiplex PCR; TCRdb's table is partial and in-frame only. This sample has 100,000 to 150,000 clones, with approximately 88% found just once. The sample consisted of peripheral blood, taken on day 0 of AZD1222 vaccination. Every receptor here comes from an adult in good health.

This CDR3 is CSARVVGELFF. CDR3 DNA: TGCAGTGCTAGGGTTGTCGGGGAGCTGTTTTTT. The J gene is TRBJ2-2, the V gene TRBV20-1, with D unresolved. Germline V gene lookup returns CDR1 DFQATT and CDR2 SNEGSKA (reference sequence). Trimming cost V 3 bases and J 7 bases, with 6 bases left between them. The CDR3 consists of 11 residues.

CDR3 protein: CASSEHGLAGSTDTQYF. The CDR3, as DNA: TGTGCCAGCAGTGAACACGGACTAGCGGGATCCACAGATACGCAGTATTTT. The V gene is TRBV6-1, the J gene TRBJ2-3; 12 bases match TRBD2. In germline, CDR1 is MNHNS, CDR2 SASEGT. V gave up 2 bases and J gave up 2 bases; unmatched junction bases: 5. CDR3 size: 17 residues.

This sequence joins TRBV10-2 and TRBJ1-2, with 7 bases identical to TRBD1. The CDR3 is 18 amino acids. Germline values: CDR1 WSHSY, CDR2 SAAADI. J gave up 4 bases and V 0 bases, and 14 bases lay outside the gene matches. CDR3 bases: TGCGCCAGCAGTGAGTCGCCCCTCCGACAGGGAGAATTCTATGGCTACACCTTC. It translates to CASSESPLRQGEFYGYTF.

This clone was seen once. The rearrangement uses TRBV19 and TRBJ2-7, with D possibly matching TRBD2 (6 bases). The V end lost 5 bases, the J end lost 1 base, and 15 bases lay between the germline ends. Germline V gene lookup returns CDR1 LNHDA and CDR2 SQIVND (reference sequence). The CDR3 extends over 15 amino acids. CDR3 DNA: TGTGCCAGTAGTCGGGGGTCCACGGATTCCTACGAGCAGTACTTC. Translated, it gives CASSRGSTDSYEQYF.

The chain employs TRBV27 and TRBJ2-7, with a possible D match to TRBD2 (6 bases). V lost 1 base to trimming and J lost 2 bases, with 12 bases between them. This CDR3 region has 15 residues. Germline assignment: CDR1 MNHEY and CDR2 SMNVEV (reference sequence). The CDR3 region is CASSLLSGAAYEQYF. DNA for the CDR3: TGTGCCAGCAGTTTATTGTCGGGAGCCGCCTACGAGCAGTACTTC.

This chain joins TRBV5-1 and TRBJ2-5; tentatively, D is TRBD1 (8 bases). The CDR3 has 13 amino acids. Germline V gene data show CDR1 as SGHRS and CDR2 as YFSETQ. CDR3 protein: CASGDRPQETQYF. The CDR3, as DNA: TGCGCAAGCGGGGACAGGCCTCAAGAGACCCAGTACTTC.

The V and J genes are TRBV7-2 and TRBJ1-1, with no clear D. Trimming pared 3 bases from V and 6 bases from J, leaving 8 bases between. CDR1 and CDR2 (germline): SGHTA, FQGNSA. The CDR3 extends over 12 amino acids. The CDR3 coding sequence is TGTGCCAGCAGCTTGTATTCATCTGAAGCTTTCTTT. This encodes CASSLYSSEAFF.

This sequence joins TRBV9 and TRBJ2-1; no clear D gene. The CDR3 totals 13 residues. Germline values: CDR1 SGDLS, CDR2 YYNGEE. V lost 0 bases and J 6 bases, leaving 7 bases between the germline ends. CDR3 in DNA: TGTGCCAGCAGCGTAGAACTGGGCAATGAGCAGTTCTTC. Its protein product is CASSVELGNEQFF.

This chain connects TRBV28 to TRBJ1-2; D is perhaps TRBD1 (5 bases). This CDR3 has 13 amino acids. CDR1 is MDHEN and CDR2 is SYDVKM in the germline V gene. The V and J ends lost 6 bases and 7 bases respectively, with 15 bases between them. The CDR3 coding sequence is TGTGCCAGCAGCAACACTCAGGGTCGTGGCTACACCTTC. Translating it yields CASSNTQGRGYTF.

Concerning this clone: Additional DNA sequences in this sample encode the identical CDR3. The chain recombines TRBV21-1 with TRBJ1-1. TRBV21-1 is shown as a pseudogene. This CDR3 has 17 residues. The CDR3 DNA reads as TGTGCCAGTCTCTTAACGGCATGGGGTTTTATGAACACTGAAGCTTTCTTT. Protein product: CASLLTAWGFMNTEAFF.

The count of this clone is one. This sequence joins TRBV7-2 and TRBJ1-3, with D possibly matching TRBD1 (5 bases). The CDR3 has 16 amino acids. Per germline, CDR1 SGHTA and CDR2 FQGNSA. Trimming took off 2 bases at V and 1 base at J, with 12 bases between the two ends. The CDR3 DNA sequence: TGTGCCAGCAGCTTACGCGGGGCCATATCTGGAAACACCATATATTTT. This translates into CASSLRGAISGNTIYF. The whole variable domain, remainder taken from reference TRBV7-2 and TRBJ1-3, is GAGVSQSPSNKVTEKGKDVELRCDPISGHTALYWYRQSLGQGLEFLIYFQGNSAPDKSGLPSDRFSAERTGGSVSTLTIQRTQQEDSAVYLCASSLRGAISGNTIYFGEGSWLTVV.

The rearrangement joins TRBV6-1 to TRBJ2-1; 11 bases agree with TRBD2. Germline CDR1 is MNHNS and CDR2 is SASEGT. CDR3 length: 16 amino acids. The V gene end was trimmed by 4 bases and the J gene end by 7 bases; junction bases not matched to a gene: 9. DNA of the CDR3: TGTGCCAGCAGTGCGACTAGCGGGACGATAGGGAATGAGCAGTTCTTC. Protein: CASSATSGTIGNEQFF.

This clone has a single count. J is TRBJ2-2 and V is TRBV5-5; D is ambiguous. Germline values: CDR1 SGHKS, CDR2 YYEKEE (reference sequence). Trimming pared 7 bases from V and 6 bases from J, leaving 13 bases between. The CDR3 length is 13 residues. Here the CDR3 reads CASGIEWAGELFF. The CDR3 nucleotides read TGTGCCAGCGGTATCGAGTGGGCCGGGGAGCTGTTTTTT.

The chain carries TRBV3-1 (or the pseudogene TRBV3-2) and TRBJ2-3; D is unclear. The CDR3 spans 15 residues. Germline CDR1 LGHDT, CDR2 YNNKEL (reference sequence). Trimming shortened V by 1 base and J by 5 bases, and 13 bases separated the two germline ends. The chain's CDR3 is CASSQARSNGDTQYF. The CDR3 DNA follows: TGTGCCAGCAGCCAAGCAAGGAGCAACGGAGATACGCAGTATTTT.

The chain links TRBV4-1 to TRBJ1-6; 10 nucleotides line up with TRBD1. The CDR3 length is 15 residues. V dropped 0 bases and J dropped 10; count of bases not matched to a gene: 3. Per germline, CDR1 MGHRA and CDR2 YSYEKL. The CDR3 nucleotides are TGCGCCAGCAGCCAAGATCCGGACAGGGGGTCACCCCTCCACTTT. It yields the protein CASSQDPDRGSPLHF.

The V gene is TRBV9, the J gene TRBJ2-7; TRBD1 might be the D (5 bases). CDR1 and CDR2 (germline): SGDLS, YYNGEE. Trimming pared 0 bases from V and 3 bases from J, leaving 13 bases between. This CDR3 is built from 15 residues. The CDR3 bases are TGTGCCAGCAGCGTAGGGTCCGCAGGGAACTACGAGCAGTACTTC. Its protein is CASSVGSAGNYEQYF.

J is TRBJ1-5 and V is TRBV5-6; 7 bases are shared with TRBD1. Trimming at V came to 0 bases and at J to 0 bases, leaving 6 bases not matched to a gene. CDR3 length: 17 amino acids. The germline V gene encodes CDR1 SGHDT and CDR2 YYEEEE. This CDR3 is CASSLAGSGGSNQPQHF. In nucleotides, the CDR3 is TGTGCCAGCAGCTTGGCTGGGTCAGGGGGTAGCAATCAGCCCCAGCATTTT.

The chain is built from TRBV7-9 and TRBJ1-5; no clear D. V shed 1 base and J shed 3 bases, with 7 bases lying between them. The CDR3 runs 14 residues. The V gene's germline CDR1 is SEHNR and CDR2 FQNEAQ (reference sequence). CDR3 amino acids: CASSLGRINQPQHF. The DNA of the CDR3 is TGTGCCAGCAGCTTAGGACGGATCAATCAGCCCCAGCATTTT.

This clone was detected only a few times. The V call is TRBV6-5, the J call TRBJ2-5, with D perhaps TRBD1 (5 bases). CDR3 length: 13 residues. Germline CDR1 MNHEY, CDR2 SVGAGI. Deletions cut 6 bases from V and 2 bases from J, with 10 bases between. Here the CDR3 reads CASSGPGQETQYF. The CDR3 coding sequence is TGTGCCAGCAGCGGACCAGGGCAAGAGACCCAGTACTTC.

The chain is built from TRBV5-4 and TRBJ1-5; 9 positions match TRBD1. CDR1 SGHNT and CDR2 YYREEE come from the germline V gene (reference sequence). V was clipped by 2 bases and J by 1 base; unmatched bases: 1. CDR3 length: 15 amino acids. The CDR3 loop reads CASSLQGASNQPQHF. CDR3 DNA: TGTGCCAGCAGCTTACAGGGGGCCAGCAATCAGCCCCAGCATTTT. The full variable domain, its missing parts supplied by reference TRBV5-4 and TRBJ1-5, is ETGVTQSPTHLIKTRGQQVTLRCSSQSGHNTVSWYQQALGQGPQFIFQYYREEENGRGNFPPRFSGLQFPNYSSELNVNALELDDSALYLCASSLQGASNQPQHFGDGTRLSIL.

The CDR3: CASRPGTSNEQFF. The CDR3, as DNA: TGTGCCAGTAGACCCGGGACTAGCAATGAGCAGTTCTTC. This chain joins TRBV19 and TRBJ2-1; 8 nucleotides line up with TRBD2. The CDR3 has 13 residues. In germline, CDR1 is LNHDA, CDR2 SQIVND (reference sequence). V lost 6 bases, J lost 6 bases, and 4 bases stayed unmatched.

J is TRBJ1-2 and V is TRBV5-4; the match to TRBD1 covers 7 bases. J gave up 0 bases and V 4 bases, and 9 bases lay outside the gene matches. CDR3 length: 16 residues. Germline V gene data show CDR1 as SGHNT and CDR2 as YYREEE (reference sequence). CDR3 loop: CASSSGQAGSNYGYTF. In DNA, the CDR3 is TGTGCCAGCAGCAGCGGACAGGCGGGATCTAACTATGGCTACACCTTC.

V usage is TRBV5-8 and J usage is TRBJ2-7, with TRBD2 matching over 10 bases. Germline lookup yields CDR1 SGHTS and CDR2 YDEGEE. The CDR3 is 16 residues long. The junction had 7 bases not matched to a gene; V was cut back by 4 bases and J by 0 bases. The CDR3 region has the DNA TGTGCCAGCAGCCACCGACTAGCGGGTTCCTCCTACGAGCAGTACTTC. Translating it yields CASSHRLAGSSYEQYF.

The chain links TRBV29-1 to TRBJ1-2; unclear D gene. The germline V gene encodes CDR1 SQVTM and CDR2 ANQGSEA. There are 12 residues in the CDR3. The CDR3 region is CTSQDTNYGYTF. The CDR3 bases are TGCACCTCCCAGGATACTAACTATGGCTACACCTTC.

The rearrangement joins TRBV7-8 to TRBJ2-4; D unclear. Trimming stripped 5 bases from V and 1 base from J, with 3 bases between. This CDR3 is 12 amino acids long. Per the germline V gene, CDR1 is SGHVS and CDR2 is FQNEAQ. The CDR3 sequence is CASSEAKNIQYF. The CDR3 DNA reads TGTGCCAGCAGCGAGGCCAAAAACATTCAGTACTTC.

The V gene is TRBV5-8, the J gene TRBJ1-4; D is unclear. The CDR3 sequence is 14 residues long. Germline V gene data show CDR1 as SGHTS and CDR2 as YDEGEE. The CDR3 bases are TGTGCAACGGCGGAGACTGCAACTAATGAAAAACTGTTTTTT. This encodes CATAETATNEKLFF.

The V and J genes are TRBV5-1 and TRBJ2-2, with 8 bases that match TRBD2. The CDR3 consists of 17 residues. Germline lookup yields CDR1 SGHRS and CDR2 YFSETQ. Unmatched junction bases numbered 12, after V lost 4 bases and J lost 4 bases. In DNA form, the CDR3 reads TGCGCCAGCAGCGTTGGCCGGGGGGGCGCGGGCACCGGGGAGCTGTTTTTT. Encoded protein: CASSVGRGGAGTGELFF.

CDR3 coding DNA: TGTGCCAGCAGCCCCGGACAGGGGCGGAGTGAAAAACTGTTTTTT. Amino acids: CASSPGQGRSEKLFF. The rearrangement uses TRBV5-4 and TRBJ1-4; 9 nucleotides align to TRBD1. In germline, CDR1 is SGHNT, CDR2 YYREEE (reference sequence). V was clipped by 4 bases and J by 7 bases; unmatched bases: 8. The CDR3 runs 15 residues.

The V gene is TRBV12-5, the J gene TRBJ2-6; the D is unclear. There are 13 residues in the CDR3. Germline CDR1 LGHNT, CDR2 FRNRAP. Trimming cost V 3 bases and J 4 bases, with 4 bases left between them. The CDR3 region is CASGLAGANVLTF. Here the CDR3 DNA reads TGTGCTAGTGGTTTAGCCGGGGCCAACGTCCTGACTTTC.

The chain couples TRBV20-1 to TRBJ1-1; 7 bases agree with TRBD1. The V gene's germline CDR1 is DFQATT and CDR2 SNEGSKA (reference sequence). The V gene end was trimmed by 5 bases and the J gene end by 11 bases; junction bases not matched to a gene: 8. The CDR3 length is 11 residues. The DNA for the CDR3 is TGCAGTGCTCCACTACAGGGGAGGGCTTTCTTT. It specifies CSAPLQGRAFF.

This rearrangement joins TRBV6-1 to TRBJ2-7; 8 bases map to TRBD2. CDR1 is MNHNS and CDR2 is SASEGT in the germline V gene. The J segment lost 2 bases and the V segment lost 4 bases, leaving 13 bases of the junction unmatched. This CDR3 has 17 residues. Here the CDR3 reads CASSARGAGVLAYEQYF. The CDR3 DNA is TGTGCCAGCAGTGCACGGGGAGCGGGAGTCTTGGCCTACGAGCAGTACTTC.

Here the CDR3 reads CASSLGDSYNEKLFF. CDR3 coding DNA: TGCGCCAGCAGCTTGGGGGACAGCTATAATGAAAAACTGTTTTTT. The chain joins TRBV5-1 to TRBJ1-4; 7 positions match TRBD1. CDR3 length: 15 amino acids. Germline V gene lookup returns CDR1 SGHRS and CDR2 YFSETQ. V was clipped by 0 bases and J by 4 bases; unmatched bases: 3.